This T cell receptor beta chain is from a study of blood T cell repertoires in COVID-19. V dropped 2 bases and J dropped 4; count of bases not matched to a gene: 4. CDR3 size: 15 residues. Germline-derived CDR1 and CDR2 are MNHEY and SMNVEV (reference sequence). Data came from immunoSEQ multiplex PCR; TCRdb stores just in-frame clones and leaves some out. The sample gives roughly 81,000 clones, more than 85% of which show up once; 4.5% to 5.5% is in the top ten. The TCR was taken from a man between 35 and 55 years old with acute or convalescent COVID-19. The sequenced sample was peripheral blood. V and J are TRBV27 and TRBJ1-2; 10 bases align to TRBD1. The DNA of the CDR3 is TGTGCCAGCAGTTTACGGGGACAGGGGACCTATGGCTACACCTTC. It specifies CASSLRGQGTYGYTF.